What follows are 28 T cell receptor beta chains derived from one specimen sequenced in a study of blood T cell repertoires in COVID-19. Data came from immunoSEQ multiplex PCR; TCRdb stores just in-frame clones and leaves some out. The repertoire holds about 170,000 clones, 70% to 90% seen once, with under 7.5% in the top ten. Sequenced: peripheral blood. The receptor set was obtained from an elderly man with COVID-19, enrolled during active disease.

This rearrangement joins TRBV6-5 to TRBJ2-1; 10 bases match TRBD2. This CDR3 has 15 amino acids. Looked up from germline, CDR1 is MNHEY and CDR2 is SVGAGI. V shed 7 bases and J 8 bases; nucleotides not matched to a gene: 11. CDR3 DNA sequence: TGTGCCAGCACCCCCCCCAGCGGGGGGGCATATGAGCAGTTCTTC. It encodes CASTPPSGGAYEQFF.

This chain joins TRBV18 and TRBJ1-6, with 9 bases lining up with TRBD1. The CDR3 is 15 amino acids. CDR1 and CDR2 (germline): KGHSH, LQKENI. After removal of 6 bases from V and 6 bases from J, the junction contained 6 bases not matched to a gene. The chain's CDR3 is CASSGTGGRNSPLHF. The CDR3 DNA reads as TGTGCCAGCTCGGGTACAGGGGGCCGTAATTCACCCCTCCACTTT.

The gene calls are TRBV27 and TRBJ1-6, with TRBD1 matching 11 bases. Germline V lookup: CDR1 MNHEY, CDR2 SMNVEV (reference sequence). After removal of 5 bases from V and 4 bases from J, the junction contained 7 bases not matched to a gene. CDR3 length: 17 residues. CDR3 bases: TGTGCCAGCAGTCGGACAGGGGGCGGGCTTTATAATTCACCCCTCCACTTT. Amino acid sequence: CASSRTGGGLYNSPLHF.

This clone came up a few times. The identical CDR3 is also encoded by other nucleotide sequences in the sample. V usage is TRBV2 and J usage is TRBJ1-4; 8 bases line up with TRBD1. Germline CDR1 reads SNHLY; CDR2 reads FYNNEI. The CDR3 has 15 amino acids. Unmatched junction bases numbered 6, after V lost 4 bases and J lost 5 bases. The CDR3 region has the DNA TGTGCCAGCAGTGTCGACAGGGGCACGAATGAAAAACTGTTTTTT. Translated: CASSVDRGTNEKLFF.

This chain joins TRBV19 and TRBJ1-5; 10 bases agree with TRBD1. CDR3 size: 16 residues. CDR1 and CDR2 (germline): LNHDA, SQIVND (reference sequence). After removal of 4 bases from V and 5 bases from J, the junction contained 8 bases not matched to a gene. The DNA of the CDR3 is TGTGCCAGTAGTAACCGACAGGGGGCGCAGGATCAGCCCCAGCATTTT. Translated: CASSNRQGAQDQPQHF.

This chain uses TRBV29-1 with TRBJ2-3; 9 bases map to TRBD1. Germline V lookup: CDR1 SQVTM, CDR2 ANQGSEA. The CDR3 has 13 amino acids. J was trimmed by 15 bases and V by 2 bases; bases with no gene match: 12. CDR3 loop: CSVEKTGGSRGYF. CDR3 bases: TGCAGCGTTGAAAAGACAGGGGGAAGCAGGGGTTATTTT.

The rearrangement uses TRBV7-9 and TRBJ2-7; 8 bases line up with TRBD2. Trimming took 3 bases from V and 3 from J; bases not matched to a gene: 7. The CDR3 runs to 15 residues. Germline V gene sequence: CDR1 SEHNR, CDR2 FQNEAQ (reference sequence). CDR3 region: CASSFTGGAVYEQYF. CDR3 bases: TGTGCCAGCAGCTTTACCGGGGGGGCGGTCTACGAGCAGTACTTC.

The chain links TRBV20-1 to TRBJ1-2, with D perhaps matching TRBD1 (6 bases). V was cut by 3 bases and J by 0 bases, with 14 bases left in between. CDR3 size: 15 residues. The germline V gene encodes CDR1 DFQATT and CDR2 SNEGSKA (reference sequence). The CDR3 here is CSASPGEGANYGYTF. The DNA for the CDR3 is TGCAGTGCTAGTCCAGGGGAGGGGGCTAACTATGGCTACACCTTC.

This clone was picked up one time. The chain combines TRBV11-3 with TRBJ2-1; 12 bases agree with TRBD2. The CDR3 totals 14 residues. CDR1 is SGHNT, CDR2 YENEEA, per germline. The ends lost 2 bases at V and 9 bases at J; junction bases unmatched: 2. The CDR3 DNA reads as TGTGCCAGCAGCTTACCTAGCGGGGGGGCTGAGCAGTTCTTC. Translated: CASSLPSGGAEQFF.

The chain combines TRBV20-1 with TRBJ2-7; tentative D call: TRBD2 (5 bases). Trimming stripped 3 bases from V and 5 bases from J, with 14 bases between. CDR1 is DFQATT, CDR2 SNEGSKA, per germline (reference sequence). The CDR3 is 13 amino acids. The CDR3 nucleotides read TGCAGTGCTAGTAAGGGAGAGGTCAACGAGCAGTACTTC. Translated: CSASKGEVNEQYF.

This chain joins TRBV6-5 and TRBJ1-1; 9 bases are shared with TRBD1. The CDR3 sequence is 15 residues long. CDR1 MNHEY and CDR2 SVGAGI come from the germline V gene. Trimming took 2 bases from V and 3 from J; bases not matched to a gene: 4. CDR3 residues: CASSYPGQGHTEAFF. The CDR3 DNA reads as TGTGCCAGCAGTTACCCGGGACAGGGACACACTGAAGCTTTCTTT.

The J gene is TRBJ2-5, the V gene TRBV5-6, with D perhaps matching TRBD2 (5 bases). Germline CDR1 is SGHDT and CDR2 is YYEEEE. The CDR3 contains 14 residues. The V end lost 0 bases, the J end lost 2 bases, and 8 bases lay between the germline ends. The CDR3 region is CASSLVLEQETQYF. The CDR3, as DNA: TGTGCCAGCAGCTTGGTACTAGAACAAGAGACCCAGTACTTC.

The rearrangement links TRBV5-8 to TRBJ1-2, with 10 bases matching TRBD1. Trimming took 4 bases from V and 8 from J; bases not matched to a gene: 17. The CDR3 is 17 residues long. Germline CDR1 reads SGHTS; CDR2 reads YDEGEE. DNA for the CDR3: TGTGCCAGCAGCCAATATGGACAGGGGGGCGTCTCGTGGGGCTACACCTTC. Translating gives CASSQYGQGGVSWGYTF.

The chain employs TRBV7-9 and TRBJ2-3; 13 positions agree with TRBD2. This CDR3 is 14 amino acids long. Germline CDR1 and CDR2: SEHNR and FQNEAQ (reference sequence). Losses at the gene ends were 5 bases for V and 10 bases for J; bases not matched to a gene: 6. CDR3 protein: CASSQLAGGTAQYF. The CDR3 coding sequence is TGTGCCAGCAGCCAACTAGCGGGGGGGACGGCGCAGTATTTT.

CDR3 coding DNA: TGCGCCAGCAGCCCCGGACAGGGCGCAGATACGCAGTATTTT. This sequence encodes CASSPGQGADTQYF. V usage is TRBV4-1 and J usage is TRBJ2-3; TRBD1 aligns across 8 bases. Germline CDR1 MGHRA, CDR2 YSYEKL. Trimming cost V 4 bases and J 4 bases; bases outside gene matches: 4. The CDR3 is 14 residues long.

This clone was detected ten times or more. The V call is TRBV5-6, the J call TRBJ1-3; 7 bases fit TRBD1. V trimming: 7 bases; J trimming: 9 bases; junction bases outside the gene matches: 16. Per the germline V gene, CDR1 is SGHDT and CDR2 is YYEEEE. CDR3 length: 15 residues. The CDR3 loop reads CASSRDSGLGGTIYF. CDR3 DNA sequence: TGTGCCAGCTCCCGGGACAGTGGACTCGGTGGCACCATATATTTT.

The chain has TRBV28 and TRBJ2-1, with D maybe TRBD2 (5 bases). The CDR3 totals 15 residues. V was cut by 4 bases and J by 0 bases, with 10 bases left in between. Germline-derived CDR1 and CDR2 are MDHEN and SYDVKM. Written as DNA, the CDR3 is TGTGCCAGCAGTTACCCGGGATACTCCTACAATGAGCAGTTCTTC. Its translation is CASSYPGYSYNEQFF.

The chain carries TRBV15 and TRBJ1-5; D gene unclear. The V end lost 4 bases, the J end lost 1 base, and 8 bases lay between the germline ends. The CDR3 is 14 amino acids. Germline CDR1 is LNHNV and CDR2 is YYDKDF (reference sequence). CDR3 sequence (DNA): TGTGCCACCAGCATCTTTCGGAGCAATCAGCCCCAGCATTTT. This sequence encodes CATSIFRSNQPQHF.

Remarks on this clone: Other DNA sequences of this sample code for an identical CDR3. The V and J genes are TRBV5-1 and TRBJ2-2; TRBD2 agrees at 9 bases. From germline, CDR1 is SGHRS and CDR2 YFSETQ. J lost 1 base, V lost 2 bases, and 0 bases had no gene match. CDR3 size: 15 residues. The CDR3: CASSFSGGNTGELFF. CDR3 DNA: TGCGCCAGCAGCTTTAGCGGGGGGAACACCGGGGAGCTGTTTTTT.

This clone was seen more than once but under ten times. Other DNA sequences in this sample translate to the same CDR3. This chain uses TRBV5-1 with TRBJ1-2; perhaps TRBD1 as D (5 bases). This CDR3 contains 13 residues. Germline V CDR1 and CDR2: SGHRS, YFSETQ. V lost 3 bases to trimming and J lost 1 base, with 7 bases between them. The CDR3 sequence: CASSSQGNYGYTF. The CDR3 DNA follows: TGCGCCAGCAGCTCCCAGGGTAACTATGGCTACACCTTC.

The chain carries TRBV7-3 and TRBJ2-5, with D possibly being TRBD1 (7 bases). Germline CDR1 SGHTA, CDR2 FQGTGA. This CDR3 is built from 15 residues. Trimming took off 5 bases at V and 2 bases at J, with 15 bases between the two ends. Written as DNA, the CDR3 is TGTGCCAGCAGCAGGCAGGGGGGCGGTCAAGAGACCCAGTACTTC. It codes for CASSRQGGGQETQYF.

The gene calls are TRBV9 and TRBJ2-1, with 9 bases fitting TRBD2. V was clipped by 0 bases and J by 9 bases; unmatched bases: 13. Germline CDR1 and CDR2: SGDLS and YYNGEE. CDR3 length: 17 residues. The CDR3 bases are TGTGCCAGCAGCGTAGTCGGGACTAGCCTCCAAGGCGGTGAGCAGTTCTTC. The encoded protein is CASSVVGTSLQGGEQFF.

The chain employs TRBV5-4 and TRBJ2-3; 11 nucleotides agree with TRBD2. V shed 1 base, J shed 3 bases, and the junction held 7 bases outside the gene matches. Germline V CDR1 and CDR2: SGHNT, YYREEE (reference sequence). The CDR3 is 17 amino acids. The chain's CDR3 is CASSLKVSGGATDTQYF. Written as DNA, the CDR3 is TGTGCCAGCAGCTTGAAAGTTAGCGGGGGGGCAACAGATACGCAGTATTTT.

The chain links TRBV10-3 to TRBJ1-1; a weak D match, TRBD1 (5 bases). The CDR3 spans 14 residues. The ends were cut back, 3 bases at V and 3 bases at J, with 11 bases in the middle. Germline CDR1 ENHRY, CDR2 SYGVKD. CDR3 residues: CAISDAGYDTEAFF. CDR3 nucleotide sequence: TGTGCCATCAGTGACGCAGGGTATGACACTGAAGCTTTCTTT.

The V call is TRBV7-2, the J call TRBJ2-5; D might be TRBD2 (5 bases). The V gene lost 5 bases and the J gene lost 2 bases, with 15 bases spanning the gap. CDR1 is SGHTA, CDR2 FQGNSA, per germline. The CDR3 covers 15 residues. CDR3 region: CASSVPGNIQETQYF. The CDR3 region has the DNA TGTGCCAGCAGCGTACCGGGGAACATTCAAGAGACCCAGTACTTC.

This clone has only one observation. The chain has TRBV19 and TRBJ2-6, with D unresolved. V lost 6 bases and J lost 2, with 11 bases in between. This CDR3 is built from 15 residues. The germline gives CDR1 LNHDA, CDR2 SQIVND (reference sequence). Here the CDR3 reads CASSLIEAGANVLTF. The DNA for the CDR3 is TGTGCCAGTAGCCTAATAGAGGCTGGGGCCAACGTCCTGACTTTC.

The chain is built from TRBV6-6 and TRBJ1-5; D is unclear. Germline assignment: CDR1 MNHNY and CDR2 SVGAGI (reference sequence). CDR3 length: 14 residues. V lost 5 bases to trimming and J lost 4 bases, with 12 bases between them. The CDR3 loop reads CASSEWRSNQPQHF. CDR3 in DNA: TGTGCCAGCAGTGAGTGGAGGTCAAATCAGCCCCAGCATTTT.

This chain links TRBV6-2 or TRBV6-3 with TRBJ1-4; the D is unclear. The CDR3 totals 15 residues. Trimming took 2 bases from V and 10 from J, leaving 17 bases between them. CDR1 MNHEY and CDR2 SVGEGT come from the germline V gene. This CDR3 reads CASSYPGFPAGKLFF. The DNA for the CDR3 is TGTGCCAGCAGTTACCCGGGGTTCCCGGCGGGAAAACTGTTTTTT.